The rows below give T cell receptor beta chains drawn from one sample of a study of blood T cell repertoires in COVID-19. Profiling relied on immunoSEQ multiplex PCR, and the TCRdb table lists in-frame clones only, not all of them. The sample contains about 120,000 clones, about 70% of which appear only once. Sequencing input: peripheral blood. These receptors all come from a woman aged 55-70 years with acute or convalescent COVID-19. Each CDR3 is given with its conserved first and last residue. Fields, in order: CDR3 length, clone size, D gene, V gene, J gene, CDR3 DNA, CDR3 protein. D genes are given only for firm matches. Size is stated for part of the rows, as once, few or many counts, or as a class when the clone is expanded.

>13|NA|NA|TRBV2|TRBJ1-1
TGTGCCAGCGGTAAGGACTTGAACACTGAAGCTTTCTTT
CASGKDLNTEAFF
>14|NA|NA|TRBV29-1|TRBJ1-3
TGCAGCGTTGCCTCCGGTGAATCTGGAAACACCATATATTTT
CSVASGESGNTIYF
>16|NA|NA|TRBV5-6|TRBJ1-5
TGTGCCAGCAGCTTGGGTTTCGGGGGTCCCCATCAGCCCCAGCATTTT
CASSLGFGGPHQPQHF
>12|many|NA|TRBV7-9|TRBJ1-5
TGTGCCAGCAGCCTGTACTCTCAGCCCCAGCATTTT
CASSLYSQPQHF
>15|few|TRBD1|TRBV24-1|TRBJ1-2
TGTGCCACCAGTGATTTGCGGACAGGGTTTGGTGGCTACACCTTC
CATSDLRTGFGGYTF
>16|few|TRBD1|TRBV3-1/TRBV3-2|TRBJ1-2
TGTGCCAGCAGCCAAGGGACAGGGGGGTTCGGCTATGGCTACACCTTC
CASSQGTGGFGYGYTF
>12|once|NA|TRBV28|TRBJ1-5
TGTGCCAGCGGACTCCTCTCGCAGCCCCAGCATTTT
CASGLLSQPQHF
>12|NA|NA|TRBV7-9|TRBJ2-3
TGTGCCAGCAGCACTTGGGCGAATACGCAGTATTTT
CASSTWANTQYF
>17|NA|TRBD2|TRBV7-6|TRBJ2-1
TGTGCCAGCAGCTTATACCCGGCCAGCGGGGGGTACAATGAGCAGTTCTTC
CASSLYPASGGYNEQFF
>13|NA|NA|TRBV10-3|TRBJ1-1
TGTGCCACAGAACAGGGTGGGGACACTGAAGCTTTCTTT
CATEQGGDTEAFF
>13|NA|NA|TRBV7-8|TRBJ2-7
TGTGCCAGTACTAAGAGAGGAGCCTACGAGCAGTACTTC
CASTKRGAYEQYF
>13|NA|NA|TRBV2|TRBJ1-5
TGTGCCAGCAGGAGACAGAACAATCAGCCCCAGCATTTT
CASRRQNNQPQHF
>15|NA|NA|TRBV5-1|TRBJ2-7
TGCGCCAGCAGCTTGGAGGGGGGGGGCGGCGCCGAGCAGTACTTC
CASSLEGGGGAEQYF
>15|NA|TRBD1|TRBV10-1|TRBJ1-5
TGCGCCATTGAGGACAGGGGACGAACCTGTCAGCCCCAGCATTTT
CAIEDRGRTCQPQHF
>15|once|NA|TRBV19|TRBJ2-2
TGTGCCAGTGCGACGAGACAGGGAGGCACCGGGGAGCTGTTTTTT
CASATRQGGTGELFF
>16|NA|NA|TRBV28|TRBJ2-3
TGTGCCAGCAGTTCTCAGGCCTTGATACTCACAGATACGCAGTATTTT
CASSSQALILTDTQYF
>12|few|NA|TRBV7-9|TRBJ2-7
TGTGCCAGCAGCTTAGAGCTCTACGAGCAGTACTTC
CASSLELYEQYF
>14|NA|TRBD1|TRBV6-6|TRBJ1-2
TGTGCCAGCAGTTCATTACAGGGGCTGTATGGCTACACCTTC
CASSSLQGLYGYTF
>12|few|NA|TRBV2|TRBJ1-6
TGTGCCAGCAGTGCTAATAATTCACCCCTCCACTTT
CASSANNSPLHF
>13|NA|NA|TRBV19|TRBJ1-1
TGTGCCAGTAGGGACAGAAAGAACACTGAAGCTTTCTTT
CASRDRKNTEAFF
>15|NA|NA|TRBV11-2|TRBJ2-7
TGTGCCAGCAGCCTACAAGGGGGGGGTTCCTACGAGCAGTACTTC
CASSLQGGGSYEQYF
>12|NA|NA|TRBV28|TRBJ1-5
TGTGCCAGCAGTCTTGCCCGGCAGCCCCAGCATTTT
CASSLARQPQHF
>19|NA|TRBD2|TRBV4-3|TRBJ2-3
TGCGCCAGCAGCCCCAGGACTAGCGGGGGGGCCGGGGGCACAGATACGCAGTATTTT
CASSPRTSGGAGGTDTQYF
>12|NA|NA|TRBV18|TRBJ2-5
TGTGCCAGCTCACCCGAGATGGAGACCCAGTACTTC
CASSPEMETQYF
>17|NA|TRBD1|TRBV5-5|TRBJ1-4
TGTGCCAGCAGCCTTAGGACAGGGAGGGCAACTAATGAAAAACTGTTTTTT
CASSLRTGRATNEKLFF
>13|NA|NA|TRBV7-3|TRBJ1-1
TGTGCCAGCAGGTACAGGGAGGGCACTGAAGCTTTCTTT
CASRYREGTEAFF
>14|NA|TRBD1|TRBV6-6|TRBJ2-1
TGTGCCAGCAACCCTACAGGGGTTTACAATGAGCAGTTCTTC
CASNPTGVYNEQFF
>15|NA|NA|TRBV4-3|TRBJ1-2
TGCGCCAGCAGCCAAGAGTCCGGAACAGGGTATGGCTACACCTTC
CASSQESGTGYGYTF
>15|NA|TRBD1|TRBV7-2|TRBJ2-7
TGTGCCAGCAGCTTAGGCGGGACAGGAGACTACGAGCAGTACTTC
CASSLGGTGDYEQYF
>13|few|NA|TRBV27|TRBJ1-6
TGTGCCAGCACCTCCGGAGCGTTCTCACCCCTCCACTTT
CASTSGAFSPLHF
>12|NA|NA|TRBV20-1|TRBJ2-1
TGCAGTGCTAGTCGTCGGGGGAATGAGCAGTTCTTC
CSASRRGNEQFF
>17|NA|TRBD1|TRBV7-9|TRBJ2-3
TGTGCCAGCAGCTTAGCTTCCAGGGGGCGCGGCCAGGACCCGCAGTATTTT
CASSLASRGRGQDPQYF
>14|NA|TRBD1|TRBV7-9|TRBJ2-7
TGTGCCAGCAGCTTAGGGACAGGGATCTCCGAGCAGTACTTC
CASSLGTGISEQYF
>13|NA|NA|TRBV28|TRBJ1-1
TGTGCCAGCGGACTTTGGGGTGAGACTGAAGCTTTCTTT
CASGLWGETEAFF
>15|NA|TRBD2|TRBV3-1/TRBV3-2|TRBJ2-7
TGTGCCAGCAGCCAAGAAAGGAGCGGGGCGAACGAGCAGTACTTC
CASSQERSGANEQYF
>16|few|TRBD1|TRBV28|TRBJ1-1
TGTGCCAGCAGCACATCTTTGACAGGGTTCGGCACTGAAGCTTTCTTT
CASSTSLTGFGTEAFF
>14|NA|TRBD1|TRBV9|TRBJ1-1
TGTGCCAGCAGCACAGGGGCCATGAACACTGAAGCTTTCTTT
CASSTGAMNTEAFF
>17|NA|TRBD2|TRBV9|TRBJ2-1
TGTGCCAGCAGCGTACGGCCCACTAGCGGGGGGGGGAATGAGCAGTTCTTC
CASSVRPTSGGGNEQFF
>14|few|TRBD1|TRBV6-5|TRBJ1-4
TGTGCCAGCAGCTTGGACAGGGGTGGCGAAAAACTGTTTTTT
CASSLDRGGEKLFF
>13|few|NA|TRBV10-2|TRBJ1-1
TGCGCCAGCAGTGAGTCTGGGGGCCGGGCGGCTTTCTTT
CASSESGGRAAFF
>14|many|TRBD1|TRBV2|TRBJ1-6
TGTGCCAGCAGAACCGGGACAGTGAATTCACCCCTCCACTTT
CASRTGTVNSPLHF
>15|NA|NA|TRBV19|TRBJ1-6
TGTGCCAGTAGTAAGCCGGGGTCCTATAATTCACCCCTCCACTTT
CASSKPGSYNSPLHF
>12|NA|NA|TRBV5-1|TRBJ1-2
TGCGCCAGCAGCTTTAACAGGGTAAAAAACACCTTC
CASSFNRVKNTF
>16|NA|NA|TRBV7-9|TRBJ1-3
TGTGCCAGCAGCTTAGCTGGCAGGCTCGCGGGAAACACCATATATTTT
CASSLAGRLAGNTIYF
>14|NA|NA|TRBV21-1|TRBJ2-7
TGTGCCAGCAGCAAAGAGGGGCAGACGTACGAGCAGTACTTC
CASSKEGQTYEQYF
>15|NA|TRBD1|TRBV6-2/TRBV6-3|TRBJ1-1
TGTGCCAGCAGTTTCGGGACAGGGGTATGGACTGAAGCTTTCTTT
CASSFGTGVWTEAFF
>15|NA|NA|TRBV7-8|TRBJ1-4
TGTGCCAGCAGCTGGCCGACAGGTTCTAATGAAAAACTGTTTTTT
CASSWPTGSNEKLFF
>19|NA|TRBD1|TRBV5-6|TRBJ1-3
TGTGCCAGCAGCCCGCCAGGGACAGAAAGGGTAGCGGCGGGAAACACCATATATTTT
CASSPPGTERVAAGNTIYF